The clone carrying this T cell receptor (beta chain) was detected a few times. The data are from a study of T-cell memory formation after mild COVID-19. Sample barcodes and UMIs were carried by the TCR alpha and TCR beta cDNA libraries that 5'RACE generated with constant-segment primers. MiXCR was run by TCRdb on the 5' RACE reads, yielding one entry per CDR3 protein. The sample lists about 560,000 distinct CDR3 sequences, 15% to 20% occurring once. CDR3 size: 16 residues. Germline CDR1 and CDR2: KGHDR and SFDVKD. Trimming cost V 3 bases and J 4 bases, with 17 bases left between them. The TCR originated in an adult woman who had mild COVID-19 (a few samples of this study predate the infection). Cell type and time point are not known. Source material: PBMCs or a T cell subset sorted from them (not recorded which). The chain employs TRBV24-1 and TRBJ2-5; D might be TRBD2 (5 bases). The CDR3 here is CATSDRGAAPRETQYF. CDR3 DNA sequence: TGTGCCACCAGTGATCGGGGAGCGGCTCCAAGAGAGACCCAGTACTTC.